This record covers a single T cell receptor (beta chain). Its antigen is undetermined. The method was immunoSEQ multiplex PCR; TCRdb's version includes in-frame clones alone and lacks a portion of them. The repertoire consists of 15,000 to 20,000 clones, with 65% to 85% occurring once and the leading ten covering less than 8%. This sample is drawn from a study of ipilimumab plus nivolumab after autologous stem cell transplantation. Whole-study context: A median of 8 nivolumab and 4 or 5 ipilimumab doses were given.

General study results and limits: The authors say TCR, Treg and microbiome findings warrant further study.

Through week 26, nivolumab 3 mg/kg IV was given weeks 1, 4, 7, 10, then biweekly. The source material was PBMCs, sampled in a trial of ipilimumab plus nivolumab as post-transplant consolidation. This clonotype was sampled from a male donor with diffuse large B-cell lymphoma.

CDR3 sequence: CASSQGLASGGSQETQYF. In nucleotides, the CDR3 is TGCGCCAGCAGCCAAGGCCTTGCTAGCGGGGGGTCGCAAGAGACCCAGTACTTC. The rearrangement uses TRBV5-1 and TRBJ2-5, with 11 bases aligning to TRBD2. Germline loops: CDR1 SGHRS, CDR2 YFSETQ. The trim removed 4 bases at V and 2 bases at J, leaving 13 bases unmatched. The CDR3 contains 18 residues.